The 13 T cell receptor beta chains below all came from one sample that was sequenced in a study of blood T cell repertoires in COVID-19. Sequenced by immunoSEQ multiplex PCR; TCRdb stores in-frame clones only, minus some. The sample carries some 240,000 clones, roughly 87% recorded once. Sequencing used peripheral blood. These receptors were collected from a man in his 60s who had recovered from COVID-19.

The chain employs TRBV6-5 and TRBJ2-2; D remains ambiguous. The CDR3 has 13 amino acids. The V and J ends lost 6 bases and 6 bases respectively, with 11 bases between them. Per the germline V gene, CDR1 is MNHEY and CDR2 is SVGAGI. This chain's CDR3 is CASSLVNAGELFF. CDR3 sequence (DNA): TGTGCCAGCAGCCTAGTCAACGCCGGGGAGCTGTTTTTT.

J is TRBJ2-4 and V is TRBV10-3; 8 bases match TRBD1. CDR3 length equals 14 residues. Per germline, CDR1 ENHRY and CDR2 SYGVKD. Trimming took 4 bases from V and 7 from J; bases not matched to a gene: 6. The CDR3: CAISAHRGMNIQYF. The CDR3 nucleotides read TGTGCCATCAGTGCTCACAGGGGGATGAACATTCAGTACTTC.

The gene calls are TRBV9 and TRBJ1-6; TRBD1 aligns across 8 bases. The CDR3 is made up of 14 amino acids. V shed 4 bases and J 6 bases; nucleotides not matched to a gene: 3. Germline V lookup: CDR1 SGDLS, CDR2 YYNGEE. CDR3: CASSTQGANSPLHF. The CDR3 DNA follows: TGTGCCAGCAGCACCCAGGGGGCTAATTCACCCCTCCACTTT.

The V gene is TRBV20-1, the J gene TRBJ2-7, with D possibly matching TRBD2 (6 bases). The CDR3 length is 13 residues. The germline V gene encodes CDR1 DFQATT and CDR2 SNEGSKA (reference sequence). V was shortened by 3 bases and J by 6 bases, with 15 bases between the two germline ends. CDR3 DNA: TGCAGTGCTAGTACTAGCTTGGTCTCCGAGCAGTACTTC. Encoded protein: CSASTSLVSEQYF.

This clone appeared a single time. Additional DNA sequences in this sample encode the identical CDR3. CDR3 in amino acids: CASSSYRGRGTEAFF. In DNA form, the CDR3 reads TGTGCCAGCAGCTCTTACAGGGGGCGCGGCACTGAAGCTTTCTTT. The chain uses TRBV7-8 and TRBJ1-1; 9 bases agree with TRBD1. The germline CDR1 and CDR2 sequences are SGHVS and FQNEAQ. The CDR3 has 15 residues. V was pared by 4 bases and J by 4 bases, with 7 bases of the junction left unmatched. Together with reference TRBV7-8 and TRBJ1-1, the CDR3 gives the full variable domain: GAGVSQSPRYKVAKRGQDVALRCDPISGHVSLFWYQQALGQGPEFLTYFQNEAQLDKSGLPSDRFFAERPEGSVSTLKIQRTQQEDSAVYLCASSSYRGRGTEAFFGQGTRLTVV.

The V and J genes are TRBV10-2 and TRBJ2-2; maybe TRBD1 (5 bases). The V end was cut by 10 bases, the J end by 1 base, with 7 bases between. This CDR3 comprises 12 residues. CDR1 WSHSY and CDR2 SAAADI come from the germline V gene. CDR3 in DNA: TGCGCCACCCAGGGGAACACCGGGGAGCTGTTTTTT. Protein product: CATQGNTGELFF.

The rearrangement joins TRBV24-1 to TRBJ2-2, with 11 bases matching TRBD2. Germline lookup yields CDR1 KGHDR and CDR2 SFDVKD. The CDR3 has 14 residues. V lost 12 bases to trimming and J lost 4 bases; unmatched junction nucleotides: 6. DNA for the CDR3: TGTGCCGCCGGGACTAGCGGAATCACCGGGGAGCTGTTTTTT. It yields the protein CAAGTSGITGELFF.

V and J are TRBV25-1 and TRBJ2-1, with D maybe TRBD2 (6 bases). Germline lookup yields CDR1 MGHDK and CDR2 SYGVNS. The CDR3 totals 18 residues. V was pared by 1 base and J by 4 bases, with 20 bases between. CDR3 loop: CASSESLAGTGRYNEQFF. The CDR3 region has the DNA TGTGCCAGCAGTGAATCCCTGGCGGGGACCGGGAGATACAATGAGCAGTTCTTC.

In this sample, this clone turned up once. The chain is built from TRBV18 and TRBJ2-7; D perhaps matches TRBD1 (6 bases). Trimming removed 5 bases at V and 1 base at J, with 6 bases between. The CDR3 is made up of 12 amino acids. CDR1 is KGHSH and CDR2 is LQKENI in the germline V gene. This CDR3 is CASSTGSYEQYV. DNA for the CDR3: TGTGCCAGCTCAACAGGGTCCTACGAGCAGTACGTC.

V gene TRBV4-1 combines with J gene TRBJ2-7; the D is unclear. Trimming left V 3 bases short and J 4 bases short, with 13 bases between. Germline CDR1 reads MGHRA; CDR2 reads YSYEKL. The length of the CDR3 is 14 residues. CDR3 nucleotide sequence: TGCGCCAGCAGCCAGCCCCTCGAGGCTTACGAGCAGTACTTC. Translating gives CASSQPLEAYEQYF.

The V and J genes are TRBV5-1 and TRBJ2-7; possible D gene TRBD2, 6 bases. This CDR3 is 14 amino acids long. Germline CDR1 SGHRS, CDR2 YFSETQ. Trimming cost V 0 bases and J 3 bases, with 10 bases left between them. CDR3 amino acids: CASSLAGGFYEQYF. The CDR3 nucleotides read TGCGCCAGCAGCTTGGCCGGAGGGTTCTACGAGCAGTACTTC.

This sequence joins TRBV19 and TRBJ2-6; D is undetermined. The V and J ends lost 6 bases and 0 bases respectively, with 3 bases between them. This CDR3 comprises 13 residues. Per the germline V gene, CDR1 is LNHDA and CDR2 is SQIVND (reference sequence). The CDR3 coding sequence is TGTGCCAGTAGGAGCTCTGGGGCCAACGTCCTGACTTTC. Translation: CASRSSGANVLTF.

CDR3 sequence (DNA): TGTGCCAGCAGCGACAGGGGCTACGGGGAGCTGTTTTTT. This encodes CASSDRGYGELFF. The V call is TRBV2, the J call TRBJ2-2; TRBD1 matches at 8 bases. CDR3 size: 13 residues. Germline V gives CDR1 SNHLY, CDR2 FYNNEI. Germline trimming cut 6 bases from V and 7 bases from J; bases unmatched to any gene: 4. The whole variable domain, remainder taken from reference TRBV2 and TRBJ2-2, is EPEVTQTPSHQVTQMGQEVILRCVPISNHLYFYWYRQILGQKVEFLVSFYNNEISEKSEIFDDQFSVERPDGSNFTLKIRSTKLEDSAMYFCASSDRGYGELFFGEGSRLTVL.